This is a list of T cell receptor beta chains from one sample in a study of T cells in Graves' hyperthyroidism and ophthalmopathy. From the multiplex PCR reads, TCRdb called clonotypes with MiXCR, one entry per CDR3 protein. The table records about 400,000 distinct CDR3 sequences, more than 13% of them present only once. The material sequenced was blood. Receptor source: a woman between 25 and 40 years old with Graves' hyperthyroidism. Each CDR3 is given with its conserved first and last residue. D genes are given only for firm matches. Size is stated for part of the rows, as once, few or many counts, or as a class when the clone is expanded.

J | size | D | V | CDR3 | DNA
TRBJ2-7 | many | NA | TRBV18 | CASSPSYRERQYF | TGTGCCAGCTCACCATCATACAGGGAGAGACAGTACTTC
TRBJ2-2 | many | TRBD2 | TRBV6-4 | CASSDSGGARELFF | TGTGCCAGCAGTGACTCCGGGGGGGCCCGGGAGCTGTTTTTT
TRBJ2-7 | many | NA | TRBV2 | CASRSDGASYEQYF | TGTGCCAGCAGAAGCGACGGCGCCTCCTACGAGCAGTACTTC
TRBJ2-7 | few | TRBD2 | TRBV20-1 | CSALPLTSGSYEQYF | TGCAGTGCTCTCCCATTGACTAGCGGGAGCTACGAGCAGTACTTC
TRBJ2-3 | many | NA | TRBV12-3/TRBV12-4 | CASTLTVADTQYF | TGTGCCAGCACTCTCACGGTGGCAGATACGCAGTATTTT
TRBJ2-1 | many | TRBD1 | TRBV20-1 | CSARLTGGKLSSYNEQFF | TGCAGTGCTCGACTCACAGGGGGCAAACTAAGTTCCTACAATGAGCAGTTCTTC
TRBJ2-3 | many | NA | TRBV5-1 | CASSSSGGGPTDTQYF | TGCGCCAGCAGCTCCAGTGGTGGGGGACCCACAGATACGCAGTATTTT
TRBJ2-5 | few | TRBD2 | TRBV6-2/TRBV6-3 | CASSDPWSSGDQETQYF | TGTGCCAGCAGCGATCCCTGGTCTAGCGGAGACCAAGAGACCCAGTACTTC
TRBJ2-1 | many | TRBD2 | TRBV7-9 | CASGLAGAGEQFF | TGTGCCAGCGGACTAGCGGGAGCTGGTGAGCAGTTCTTC
TRBJ1-1 | NA | TRBD1 | TRBV28 | CAGSSRGRGNTEAFF | TGTGCCGGCAGTTCCAGGGGGCGCGGGAACACTGAAGCTTTCTTT
TRBJ2-1 | many | TRBD2 | TRBV28 | CASSLIGGSWYNEQFF | TGTGCCAGCAGTTTAATTGGCGGGAGTTGGTACAATGAGCAGTTCTTC
TRBJ1-5 | few | NA | TRBV20-1 | CSARGGDQPQHF | TGCAGTGCTAGAGGGGGTGATCAGCCCCAGCATTTT
TRBJ2-5 | NA | TRBD2 | TRBV13 | CASSLGGRGFFKETQYF | TGTGCCAGCAGCTTAGGCGGGAGGGGCTTTTTCAAAGAGACCCAGTACTTC
TRBJ2-6 | NA | NA | TRBV7-2 | CASSLTGILESGANVLTF | TGTGCCAGCAGCCTTACGGGCATCTTAGAGTCTGGGGCCAACGTCCTGACTTTC
TRBJ2-7 | many | NA | TRBV20-1 | CSPNVYEQYF | TGCAGTCCCAATGTCTACGAGCAGTACTTC
TRBJ2-2 | NA | NA | TRBV27 | CASQSWRRAGELFF | TGTGCGAGTCAGAGTTGGCGAAGAGCGGGGGAGCTGTTTTTT
TRBJ2-3 | NA | NA | TRBV11-2 | CASSGRQALREVASTDTQYF | TGTGCCAGCAGCGGAAGACAGGCCCTCCGGGAGGTGGCAAGCACAGATACGCAGTATTTT
TRBJ1-2 | many | NA | TRBV30 | CAWSHPGTWRGYTF | TGTGCCTGGAGTCATCCTGGGACATGGCGCGGCTACACCTTC
TRBJ2-3 | many | TRBD2 | TRBV11-2 | CASSPRLAGLSSTDTQYF | TGTGCCAGCAGCCCCAGACTAGCGGGGCTATCTAGCACAGATACGCAGTATTTT
TRBJ1-5 | NA | TRBD1 | TRBV27 | CASSFSGGHNQPQHF | TGTGCCAGCAGTTTCTCAGGGGGCCACAATCAGCCCCAGCATTTT
TRBJ2-1 | few | TRBD1 | TRBV19 | CASTRTGAYNEQFF | TGTGCCAGTACCCGGACAGGGGCATACAATGAGCAGTTCTTC
TRBJ2-3 | many | NA | TRBV29-1 | CSVQNTDTQYF | TGCAGCGTGCAGAATACAGATACGCAGTATTTT
TRBJ1-2 | NA | TRBD1 | TRBV27 | CASSFRQGSNYGYTF | TGTGCCAGCAGTTTTAGACAGGGGTCTAACTATGGCTACACCTTC